One sample yielded the 22 T cell receptor beta chains listed below, sequenced in a study of T cell responses to AZD1222 COVID-19 vaccine. The repertoire was sequenced with immunoSEQ multiplex PCR; TCRdb's copy has only in-frame clones and lacks some. The data hold 120,000 or so clones, with about nine tenths observed a single time. Sequenced here: peripheral blood, sampled on day 0 of AZD1222 vaccination. These receptor sequences come from an adult in good health.

This chain uses TRBV7-9 with TRBJ2-2; 7 nucleotides line up with TRBD1. The J segment lost 1 base and the V segment lost 5 bases, leaving 4 bases of the junction unmatched. The CDR3 spans 15 residues. Looked up from germline, CDR1 is SEHNR and CDR2 is FQNEAQ (reference sequence). The CDR3 spells CASSDRDRNTGELFF. The CDR3 bases are TGTGCCAGCAGCGACCGGGACAGGAACACCGGGGAGCTGTTTTTT.

This rearrangement joins TRBV6-2 or TRBV6-3 to TRBJ2-7, with TRBD1 as a possible D gene (5 bases). The CDR3 has 15 amino acids. Trimming pared 4 bases from V and 1 base from J, leaving 14 bases between. CDR1 is MNHEY and CDR2 is SVGEGT in the germline V gene. CDR3 in amino acids: CASSFLPTASYEQYF. DNA of the CDR3: TGTGCCAGCAGTTTCCTTCCGACAGCATCCTACGAGCAGTACTTC.

On this clone: Other nucleotide sequences in the sample specify the same CDR3. The rearrangement joins TRBV7-2 to TRBJ2-3; TRBD2 aligns across 9 bases. Germline V gives CDR1 SGHTA, CDR2 FQGNSA. The CDR3 has 15 residues. The V and J ends lost 3 bases and 2 bases, in that order; junction bases with no gene match: 3. CDR3: CASSLLAGTTDTQYF. DNA of the CDR3: TGTGCCAGCAGCTTGCTAGCGGGAACCACAGATACGCAGTATTTT. Together with reference TRBV7-2 and TRBJ2-3, the CDR3 gives the full variable domain: GAGVSQSPSNKVTEKGKDVELRCDPISGHTALYWYRQSLGQGLEFLIYFQGNSAPDKSGLPSDRFSAERTGGSVSTLTIQRTQQEDSAVYLCASSLLAGTTDTQYFGPGTRLTVL.

For the CDR3, the DNA is TGTGCCACCAGTGATCCGACAGGTAGCAATCAGCCCCAGCATTTT. Residues: CATSDPTGSNQPQHF. The chain employs TRBV24-1 and TRBJ1-5; maybe TRBD1 (6 bases). The V end was cut by 3 bases, the J end by 0 bases, with 8 bases between. CDR1 and CDR2 from the germline V gene are KGHDR and SFDVKD. This CDR3 spans 15 amino acids.

The chain joins TRBV7-9 to TRBJ1-1, with 11 bases aligning to TRBD1. The V segment lost 5 bases and the J segment 6 bases; nucleotides outside the gene matches: 8. Germline V lookup: CDR1 SEHNR, CDR2 FQNEAQ (reference sequence). The CDR3 spans 15 residues. CDR3 DNA sequence: TGTGCCAGCAGCATCCGGGACAGGGGGGTTTCTGAAGCTTTCTTT. This codes for CASSIRDRGVSEAFF.

The gene calls are TRBV5-4 and TRBJ1-1, with 9 bases aligning to TRBD1. CDR1 and CDR2 (germline): SGHNT, YYREEE (reference sequence). CDR3 size: 15 residues. Trimming at V came to 4 bases and at J to 1 base, leaving 5 bases not matched to a gene. The CDR3 bases are TGTGCCAGCAGCCCCGGGACAGGGCGGAACACTGAAGCTTTCTTT. Protein sequence: CASSPGTGRNTEAFF.

J is TRBJ1-1 and V is TRBV2; 7 nucleotides match TRBD1. This CDR3 comprises 15 residues. J was trimmed by 0 bases and V by 9 bases; bases with no gene match: 10. Germline assignment: CDR1 SNHLY and CDR2 FYNNEI. CDR3 sequence (DNA): TGTGCCAGTACAACAGGGGAAGGAATGAACACTGAAGCTTTCTTT. This sequence encodes CASTTGEGMNTEAFF.

The chain combines TRBV1 with TRBJ2-7; TRBD2 is taken as the D call from the table, unchecked against the DNA. TRBV1 is assigned pseudogene status. The CDR3 runs 17 residues. As DNA, the CDR3 is TGCACCAGCAGCACCTCCGGGACTAGCGGTGTCCTGGACGAGCAGTACTTC. This sequence encodes CTSSTSGTSGVLDEQYF.

The chain has TRBV30 and TRBJ2-6; 9 bases align to TRBD1. Germline V gives CDR1 GTSNPN, CDR2 SVGIG (reference sequence). J lost 3 bases, V lost 4 bases, and 7 bases had no gene match. The CDR3 loop spans 16 amino acids. The CDR3 nucleotides read TGTGCCTGGACCGTAACAGGGGGCTATGGGGCCAACGTCCTGACTTTC. Amino acid sequence: CAWTVTGGYGANVLTF. The complete variable domain, with remaining parts taken from reference TRBV30 and TRBJ2-6, reads SQTIHQWPATLVQPVGSPLSLECTVEGTSNPNLYWYRQAAGRGLQLLFYSVGIGQISSEVPQNLSASRPQDRQFILSSKKLLLSDSGFYLCAWTVTGGYGANVLTFGAGSRLTVL.

The chain is built from TRBV30 and TRBJ1-1; a weak D match, TRBD1 (5 bases). The V end was cut by 2 bases, the J end by 7 bases, with 11 bases between. The V gene's germline CDR1 is GTSNPN and CDR2 SVGIG (reference sequence). The CDR3 totals 12 residues. In nucleotides, the CDR3 is TGTGCCTGGAGTCCAATTGGGGGTGAAGCTTTCTTT. This sequence encodes CAWSPIGGEAFF.

The rearrangement joins TRBV19 to TRBJ1-1; a weak D match, TRBD1 (5 bases). The CDR3 length is 15 residues. Looked up from germline, CDR1 is LNHDA and CDR2 is SQIVND (reference sequence). V was cut by 8 bases and J by 1 base, with 17 bases left in between. CDR3 protein: CASLPVFGGNTEAFF. The CDR3 coding sequence is TGTGCCAGTCTACCGGTCTTCGGGGGGAACACTGAAGCTTTCTTT.

The chain recombines TRBV24-1 with TRBJ2-1, with TRBD2 identical over 14 bases. V was clipped by 4 bases and J by 0 bases; unmatched bases: 4. This CDR3 spans 18 amino acids. Germline V gene data show CDR1 as KGHDR and CDR2 as SFDVKD. Written as DNA, the CDR3 is TGTGCCACCAGTGAGTCCGGGACTAGCGGGAGCTCCTACAATGAGCAGTTCTTC. It encodes CATSESGTSGSSYNEQFF.

This chain uses TRBV28 with TRBJ2-7; 7 positions agree with TRBD1. The germline V gene has CDR1 MDHEN and CDR2 SYDVKM. With 4 bases clipped from V and 2 bases from J, the junction kept 2 bases outside the gene matches. The CDR3 runs 13 residues. CDR3 residues: CASSSGQPYEQYF. The CDR3 DNA reads TGTGCCAGCAGTTCGGGACAGCCCTACGAGCAGTACTTC.

The chain is built from TRBV5-1 and TRBJ2-1; no reliable D call. Germline loops: CDR1 SGHRS, CDR2 YFSETQ. CDR3 size: 12 residues. V was shortened by 4 bases and J by 9 bases, with 11 bases between the two germline ends. The CDR3 is CASSLRLGEQFF. Written as DNA, the CDR3 is TGCGCCAGCAGCCTCAGGTTGGGTGAGCAGTTCTTC.

V usage is TRBV7-9 and J usage is TRBJ1-1; D unresolved. The CDR3 covers 13 residues. CDR1 and CDR2 from the germline V gene are SEHNR and FQNEAQ (reference sequence). Deletions cut 3 bases from V and 2 bases from J, with 7 bases between. The chain's CDR3 is CASSFTGNTEAFF. CDR3 nucleotide sequence: TGTGCCAGCAGCTTTACGGGAAACACTGAAGCTTTCTTT.

This chain uses TRBV7-8 with TRBJ2-1; maybe TRBD2 (5 bases). The CDR3 totals 17 residues. V was shortened by 2 bases and J by 0 bases, with 14 bases between the two germline ends. Germline loops: CDR1 SGHVS, CDR2 FQNEAQ. CDR3 loop: CASSLPRLPSSYNEQFF. In DNA form, the CDR3 reads TGTGCCAGCAGCTTACCTCGACTACCAAGCTCCTACAATGAGCAGTTCTTC.

The chain combines TRBV10-3 with TRBJ2-7; the match to TRBD1 covers 7 bases. With V trimmed by 10 bases and J by 5 bases, 11 bases remained unmatched. The germline V gene encodes CDR1 ENHRY and CDR2 SYGVKD. This CDR3 contains 13 residues. DNA for the CDR3: TGTGCCACAAGACAGGGCATTGAGAACGAGCAGTACTTC. Its protein product is CATRQGIENEQYF.

The chain joins TRBV19 to TRBJ2-7; D is ambiguous. The length of the CDR3 is 14 residues. CDR1 is LNHDA, CDR2 SQIVND, per germline (reference sequence). The V gene lost 6 bases and the J gene lost 0 bases, with 12 bases spanning the gap. CDR3 nucleotides: TGTGCCAGTAGCCGCGGTCAGAGCTCCTACGAGCAGTACTTC. This gives the protein CASSRGQSSYEQYF.

This clone occurred once. V gene TRBV19 combines with J gene TRBJ2-7; 11 nucleotides agree with TRBD2. This CDR3 is 17 amino acids long. Unmatched junction bases numbered 12, after V lost 5 bases and J lost 3 bases. Germline V gives CDR1 LNHDA, CDR2 SQIVND (reference sequence). CDR3 loop: CASSSDSTSGSLYEQYF. CDR3 sequence (DNA): TGTGCCAGTAGTTCCGACTCTACTAGCGGGAGTCTCTACGAGCAGTACTTC.

The genes are TRBV28 and TRBJ2-7; 12 bases align to TRBD2. In germline, CDR1 is MDHEN, CDR2 SYDVKM. V shed 1 base and J 2 bases; nucleotides not matched to a gene: 3. This CDR3 contains 16 residues. Here the CDR3 reads CASSLSASGRAYEQYF. The CDR3 region has the DNA TGTGCCAGCAGTTTATCGGCTAGCGGGAGGGCCTACGAGCAGTACTTC.

V gene TRBV28 combines with J gene TRBJ2-5; TRBD2 might be the D (6 bases). Per the germline V gene, CDR1 is MDHEN and CDR2 is SYDVKM. Trimming took 6 bases from V and 5 from J, leaving 13 bases between them. This CDR3 comprises 13 residues. The CDR3: CASRSGTPETQYF. The CDR3 DNA reads as TGTGCCAGCAGATCAGGGACTCCGGAGACCCAGTACTTC. The variable domain in full, with the rest retrieved from reference TRBV28 and TRBJ2-5, is DVKVTQSSRYLVKRTGEKVFLECVQDMDHENMFWYRQDPGLGLRLIYFSYDVKMKEKGDIPEGYSVSREKKERFSLILESASTNQTSMYLCASRSGTPETQYFGPGTRLLVL.

This clone was picked up one time. V gene TRBV6-5 combines with J gene TRBJ2-1, with D unresolved. Trimming cost V 5 bases and J 4 bases, with 9 bases left between them. CDR1 is MNHEY, CDR2 SVGAGI, per germline. CDR3 length: 13 amino acids. The CDR3 here is CASSHPSYNEQFF. CDR3 sequence (DNA): TGTGCCAGCAGTCACCCTTCTTACAATGAGCAGTTCTTC.